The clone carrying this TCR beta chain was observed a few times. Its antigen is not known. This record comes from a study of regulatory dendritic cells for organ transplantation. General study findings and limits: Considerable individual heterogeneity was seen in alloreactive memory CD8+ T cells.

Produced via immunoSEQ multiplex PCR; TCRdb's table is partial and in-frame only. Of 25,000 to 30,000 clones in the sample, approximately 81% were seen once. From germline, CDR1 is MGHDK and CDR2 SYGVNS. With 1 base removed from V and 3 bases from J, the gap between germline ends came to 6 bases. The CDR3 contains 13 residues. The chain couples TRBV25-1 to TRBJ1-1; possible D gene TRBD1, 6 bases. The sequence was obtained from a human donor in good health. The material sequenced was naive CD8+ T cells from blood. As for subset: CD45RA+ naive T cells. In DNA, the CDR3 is TGTGCCAGCAGTGAATCAGGGGACACTGAAGCTTTCTTT. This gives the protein CASSESGDTEAFF.